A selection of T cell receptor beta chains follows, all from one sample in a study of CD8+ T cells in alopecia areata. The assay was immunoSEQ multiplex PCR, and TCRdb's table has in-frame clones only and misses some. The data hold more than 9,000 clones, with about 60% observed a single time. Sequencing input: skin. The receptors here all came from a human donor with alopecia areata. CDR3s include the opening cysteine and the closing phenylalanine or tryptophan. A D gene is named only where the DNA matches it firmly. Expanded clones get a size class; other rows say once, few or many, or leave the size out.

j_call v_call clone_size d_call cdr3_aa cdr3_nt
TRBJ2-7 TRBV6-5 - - CASSLTQGKQYF TGTGCCAGCAGTTTGACCCAGGGGAAGCAGTACTTC
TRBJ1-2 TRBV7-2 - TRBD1 CASSWDRGGYTF TGTGCCAGCAGCTGGGACAGGGGTGGCTACACCTTC
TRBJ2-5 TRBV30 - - CAWSRKGREETQYF TGTGCCTGGAGCCGGAAGGGTCGTGAAGAGACCCAGTACTTC
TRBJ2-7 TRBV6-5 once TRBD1 CASSYLGTGDYEQYF TGTGCCAGCAGTTACCTCGGGACAGGGGATTACGAGCAGTACTTC
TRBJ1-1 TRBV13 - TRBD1 CASSLISWQGGPSDTEAFF TGTGCCAGCAGCCTCATCAGTTGGCAGGGGGGGCCATCGGACACTGAAGCTTTCTTT
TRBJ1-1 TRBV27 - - CASSPTGTPNTEAFF TGTGCCAGCAGTCCCACCGGGACGCCGAACACTGAAGCTTTCTTT
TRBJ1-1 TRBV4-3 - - CASSQVVFSEAFF TGCGCCAGCAGCCAAGTGGTTTTCTCTGAAGCTTTCTTT
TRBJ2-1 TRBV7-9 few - CASSQDGGGEQFF TGTGCCAGCAGCCAAGATGGAGGGGGCGAGCAGTTCTTC
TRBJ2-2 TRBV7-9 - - CASSSTGPTGELFF TGTGCCAGCAGCTCCACGGGGCCGACCGGGGAGCTGTTTTTT
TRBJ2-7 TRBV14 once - CASSQDARAYEQYF TGTGCCAGCAGCCAAGACGCCAGGGCCTACGAGCAGTACTTC
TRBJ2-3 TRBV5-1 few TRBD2 CASSLVGLAGVTDTQYF TGCGCCAGCAGCTTGGTGGGGCTAGCGGGAGTTACAGATACGCAGTATTTT
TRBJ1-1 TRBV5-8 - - CASSLVYGGPMNTEAFF TGTGCCAGCAGCTTGGTTTATGGGGGACCGATGAACACTGAAGCTTTCTTT
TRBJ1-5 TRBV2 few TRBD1 CASTKTGALNQPQHF TGTGCCAGCACTAAGACAGGGGCACTCAATCAGCCCCAGCATTTT
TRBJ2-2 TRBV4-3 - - CASSQDREIWTGELFF TGCGCCAGCAGCCAAGACAGGGAAATATGGACCGGGGAGCTGTTTTTT
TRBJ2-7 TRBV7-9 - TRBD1 CASIPGGETFYEQYF TGTGCCAGCATCCCAGGGGGCGAGACATTCTACGAGCAGTACTTC
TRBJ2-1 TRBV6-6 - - CASRVGQDNVDEQFF TGTGCCAGCAGGGTCGGGCAGGATAACGTCGATGAGCAGTTCTTC
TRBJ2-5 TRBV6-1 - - CASSEHDRILETQYF TGTGCCAGCAGCGAGCACGACAGGATCTTAGAGACCCAGTACTTC
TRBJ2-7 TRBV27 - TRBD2 CASSLSRTSNEQYF TGTGCCAGCAGTTTATCTCGGACTAGCAACGAGCAGTACTTC
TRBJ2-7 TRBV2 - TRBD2 CASSEELAGGPLDYEQYF TGTGCCAGCAGTGAGGAACTAGCGGGGGGCCCTTTGGATTACGAGCAGTACTTC
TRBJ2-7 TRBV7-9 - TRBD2 CAVRTSGYEQYF TGTGCCGTCCGAACTAGCGGATACGAGCAGTACTTC
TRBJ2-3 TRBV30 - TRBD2 CAFGTSGREGTQYF TGTGCCTTCGGGACTAGCGGGAGGGAAGGTACGCAGTATTTT
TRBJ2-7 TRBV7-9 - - CASNSASYEQYF TGTGCCAGTAATTCGGCTAGCTACGAGCAGTACTTC